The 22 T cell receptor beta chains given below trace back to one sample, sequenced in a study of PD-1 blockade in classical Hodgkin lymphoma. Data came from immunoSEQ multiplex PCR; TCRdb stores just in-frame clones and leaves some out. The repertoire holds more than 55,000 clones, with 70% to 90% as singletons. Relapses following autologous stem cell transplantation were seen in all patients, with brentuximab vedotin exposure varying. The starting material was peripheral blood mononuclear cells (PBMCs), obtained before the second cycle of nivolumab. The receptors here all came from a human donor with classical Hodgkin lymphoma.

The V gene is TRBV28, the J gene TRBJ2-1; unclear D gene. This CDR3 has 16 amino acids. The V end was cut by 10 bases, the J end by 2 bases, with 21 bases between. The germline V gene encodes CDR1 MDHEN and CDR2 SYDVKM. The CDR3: CATYTTQPSAYNEQFF. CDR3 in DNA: TGTGCCACCTATACAACCCAACCAAGCGCCTACAATGAGCAGTTCTTC. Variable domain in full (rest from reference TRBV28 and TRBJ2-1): DVKVTQSSRYLVKRTGEKVFLECVQDMDHENMFWYRQDPGLGLRLIYFSYDVKMKEKGDIPEGYSVSREKKERFSLILESASTNQTSMYLCATYTTQPSAYNEQFFGPGTRLTVL.

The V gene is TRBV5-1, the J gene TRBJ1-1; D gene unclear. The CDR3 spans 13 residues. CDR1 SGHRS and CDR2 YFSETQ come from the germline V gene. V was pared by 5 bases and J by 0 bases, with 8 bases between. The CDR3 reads CASRPGMNTEAFF. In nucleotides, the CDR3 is TGCGCCAGCAGACCCGGGATGAACACTGAAGCTTTCTTT. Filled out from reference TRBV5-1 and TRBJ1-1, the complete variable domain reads KAGVTQTPRYLIKTRGQQVTLSCSPISGHRSVSWYQQTPGQGLQFLFEYFSETQRNKGNFPGRFSGRQFSNSRSEMNVSTLELGDSALYLCASRPGMNTEAFFGQGTRLTVV.

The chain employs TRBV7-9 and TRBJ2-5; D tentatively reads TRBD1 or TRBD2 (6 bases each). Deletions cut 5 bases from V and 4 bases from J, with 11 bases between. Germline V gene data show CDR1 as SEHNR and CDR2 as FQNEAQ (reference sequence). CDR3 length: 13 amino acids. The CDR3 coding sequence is TGTGCCAGCAGCCAGGAGGGGGGAGAGACCCAGTACTTC. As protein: CASSQEGGETQYF.

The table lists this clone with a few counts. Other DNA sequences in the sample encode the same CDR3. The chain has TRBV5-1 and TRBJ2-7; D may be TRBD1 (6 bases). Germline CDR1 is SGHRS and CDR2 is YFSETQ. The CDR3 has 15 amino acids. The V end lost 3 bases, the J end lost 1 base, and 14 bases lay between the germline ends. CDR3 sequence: CASSSTGTSSYEQYF. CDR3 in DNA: TGCGCCAGCAGCTCGACTGGGACATCTTCCTACGAGCAGTACTTC.

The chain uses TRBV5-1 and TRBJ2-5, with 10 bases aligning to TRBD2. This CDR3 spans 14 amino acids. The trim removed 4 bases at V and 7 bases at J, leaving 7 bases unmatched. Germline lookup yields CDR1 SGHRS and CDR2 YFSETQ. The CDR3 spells CASSPTSGDVTQYF. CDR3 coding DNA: TGCGCCAGCAGCCCTACTAGCGGGGACGTGACCCAGTACTTC.

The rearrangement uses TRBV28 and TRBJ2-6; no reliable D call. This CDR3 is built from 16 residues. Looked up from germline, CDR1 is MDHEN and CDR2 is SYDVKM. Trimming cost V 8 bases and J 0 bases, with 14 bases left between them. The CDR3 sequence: CASEHQFSSGANVLTF. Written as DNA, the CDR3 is TGTGCCAGCGAGCATCAGTTTAGCTCTGGGGCCAACGTCCTGACTTTC.

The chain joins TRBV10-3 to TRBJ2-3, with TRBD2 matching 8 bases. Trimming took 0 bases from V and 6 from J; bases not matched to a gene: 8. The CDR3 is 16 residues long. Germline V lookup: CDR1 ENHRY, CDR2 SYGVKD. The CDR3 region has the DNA TGTGCCATCAGTGAGTCCGGGGGGCGGGGGGCGGATACGCAGTATTTT. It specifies CAISESGGRGADTQYF.

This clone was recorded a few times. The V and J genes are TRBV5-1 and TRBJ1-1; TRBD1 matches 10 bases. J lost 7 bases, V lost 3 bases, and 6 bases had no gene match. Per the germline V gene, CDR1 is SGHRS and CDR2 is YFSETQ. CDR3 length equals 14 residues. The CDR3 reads CASSSTGTGVEAFF. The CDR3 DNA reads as TGCGCCAGCAGCTCAACCGGGACAGGGGTTGAAGCTTTCTTT.

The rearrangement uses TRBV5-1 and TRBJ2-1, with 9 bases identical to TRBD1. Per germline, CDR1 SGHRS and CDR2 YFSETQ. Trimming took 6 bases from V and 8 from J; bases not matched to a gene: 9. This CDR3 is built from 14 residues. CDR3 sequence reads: CASKHGTGFDEQFF. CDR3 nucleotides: TGCGCCAGCAAGCATGGGACAGGGTTTGATGAGCAGTTCTTC. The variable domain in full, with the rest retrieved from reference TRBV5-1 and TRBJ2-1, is KAGVTQTPRYLIKTRGQQVTLSCSPISGHRSVSWYQQTPGQGLQFLFEYFSETQRNKGNFPGRFSGRQFSNSRSEMNVSTLELGDSALYLCASKHGTGFDEQFFGPGTRLTVL.

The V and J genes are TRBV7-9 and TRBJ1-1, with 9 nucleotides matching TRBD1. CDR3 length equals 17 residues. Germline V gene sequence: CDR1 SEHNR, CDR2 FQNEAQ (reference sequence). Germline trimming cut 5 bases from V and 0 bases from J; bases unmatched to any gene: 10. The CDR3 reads CASSPRQGGPLNTEAFF. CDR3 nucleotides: TGTGCCAGCAGCCCCCGACAGGGGGGGCCCCTGAACACTGAAGCTTTCTTT.

In DNA, the CDR3 is TGTGCCAGCAGCTCGGGGACTTTGGCCACTGAAGCTTTCTTT. It specifies CASSSGTLATEAFF. The V call is TRBV5-5, the J call TRBJ1-1, with D possibly TRBD1 on 5 matching bases. The V end lost 3 bases, the J end lost 4 bases, and 13 bases lay between the germline ends. The length of the CDR3 is 14 residues. CDR1 SGHKS and CDR2 YYEKEE come from the germline V gene (reference sequence).

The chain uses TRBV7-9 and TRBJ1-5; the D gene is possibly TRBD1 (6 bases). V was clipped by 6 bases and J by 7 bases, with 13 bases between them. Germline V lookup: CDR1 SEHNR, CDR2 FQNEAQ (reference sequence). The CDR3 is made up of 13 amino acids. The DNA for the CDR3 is TGTGCCAGCAGTTCGCTGGGGGCACAGCCCCAGCATTTT. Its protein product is CASSSLGAQPQHF.

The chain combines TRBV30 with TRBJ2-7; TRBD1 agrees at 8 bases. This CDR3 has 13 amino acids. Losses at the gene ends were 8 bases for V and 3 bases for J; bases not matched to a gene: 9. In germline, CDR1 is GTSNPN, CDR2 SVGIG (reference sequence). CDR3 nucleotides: TGTGCCGGGGTTCAGGGGGCTGGCTACGAGCAGTACTTC. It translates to CAGVQGAGYEQYF.

CDR3 in amino acids: CASSLLGGGIGTEAFF. CDR3 in DNA: TGTGCCAGCAGTTTACTCGGAGGAGGGATCGGTACTGAAGCTTTCTTT. The chain is built from TRBV28 and TRBJ1-1, with D hard to call. V was clipped by 2 bases and J by 5 bases, with 18 bases between them. Germline V gene sequence: CDR1 MDHEN, CDR2 SYDVKM. There are 16 residues in the CDR3.

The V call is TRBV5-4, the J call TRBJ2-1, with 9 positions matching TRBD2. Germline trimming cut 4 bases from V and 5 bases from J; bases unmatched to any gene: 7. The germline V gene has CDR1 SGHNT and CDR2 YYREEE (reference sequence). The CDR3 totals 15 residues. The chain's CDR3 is CASSPRGGLNNEQFF. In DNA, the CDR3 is TGTGCCAGCAGCCCGCGGGGGGGCCTAAACAATGAGCAGTTCTTC.

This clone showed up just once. CDR3 DNA sequence: TGTGCCAGCAGCTTGCCGAAAGAGACCCAGTACTTC. Protein: CASSLPKETQYF. The chain recombines TRBV5-4 with TRBJ2-5; D not resolved. Looked up from germline, CDR1 is SGHNT and CDR2 is YYREEE (reference sequence). CDR3 length: 12 residues. V lost 1 base to trimming and J lost 3 bases, with 4 bases between them.

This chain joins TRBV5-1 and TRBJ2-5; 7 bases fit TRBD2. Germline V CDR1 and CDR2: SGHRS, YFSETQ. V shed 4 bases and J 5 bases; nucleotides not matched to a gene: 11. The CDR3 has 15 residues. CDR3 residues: CASSLLPGGGETQYF. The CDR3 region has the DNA TGCGCCAGCAGCCTCCTGCCGGGGGGAGGTGAGACCCAGTACTTC.

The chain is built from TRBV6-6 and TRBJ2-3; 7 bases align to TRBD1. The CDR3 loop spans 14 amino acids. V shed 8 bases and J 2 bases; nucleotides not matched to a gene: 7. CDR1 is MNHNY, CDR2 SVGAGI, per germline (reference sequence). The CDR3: CASGPGGITDTQYF. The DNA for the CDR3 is TGTGCCAGCGGACCAGGGGGTATCACAGATACGCAGTATTTT.

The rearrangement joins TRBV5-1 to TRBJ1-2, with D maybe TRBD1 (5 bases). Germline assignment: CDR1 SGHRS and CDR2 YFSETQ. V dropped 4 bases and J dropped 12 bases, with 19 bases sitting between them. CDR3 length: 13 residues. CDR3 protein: CASSPLGVTGNTF. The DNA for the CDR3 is TGCGCCAGCAGCCCCTTGGGGGTAACGGGGAACACCTTC.

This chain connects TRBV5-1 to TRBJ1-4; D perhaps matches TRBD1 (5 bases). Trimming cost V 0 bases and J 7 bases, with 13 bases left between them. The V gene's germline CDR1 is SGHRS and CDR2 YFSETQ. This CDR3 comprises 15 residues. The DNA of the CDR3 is TGCGCCAGCAGCTTGGACGGGACGGTGGGTGAAAAACTGTTTTTT. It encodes CASSLDGTVGEKLFF.

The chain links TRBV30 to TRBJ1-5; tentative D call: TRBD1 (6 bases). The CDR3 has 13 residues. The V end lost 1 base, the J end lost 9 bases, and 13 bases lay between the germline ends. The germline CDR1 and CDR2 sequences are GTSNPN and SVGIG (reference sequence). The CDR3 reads CAWSGQVPWPQHF. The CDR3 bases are TGTGCCTGGAGTGGACAGGTGCCTTGGCCCCAGCATTTT.

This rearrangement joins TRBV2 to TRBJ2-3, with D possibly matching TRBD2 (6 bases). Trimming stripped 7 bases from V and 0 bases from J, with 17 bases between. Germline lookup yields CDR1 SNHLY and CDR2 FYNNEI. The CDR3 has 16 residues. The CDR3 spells CASIREARSSTDTQYF. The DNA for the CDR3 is TGTGCCAGCATCAGGGAGGCGCGATCTAGCACAGATACGCAGTATTTT.